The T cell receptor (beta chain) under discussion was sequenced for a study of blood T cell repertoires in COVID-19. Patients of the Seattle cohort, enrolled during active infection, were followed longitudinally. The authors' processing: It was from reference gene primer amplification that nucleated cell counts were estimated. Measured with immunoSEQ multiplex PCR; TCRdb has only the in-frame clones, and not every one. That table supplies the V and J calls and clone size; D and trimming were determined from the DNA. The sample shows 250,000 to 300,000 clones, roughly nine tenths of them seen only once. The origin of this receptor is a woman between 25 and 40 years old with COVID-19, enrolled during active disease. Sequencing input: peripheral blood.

The chain's CDR3 is CASSQEGASFGYTF. CDR3 sequence (DNA): TGCGCCAGCAGCCAAGAGGGGGCTTCCTTTGGCTACACCTTC. The chain is built from TRBV5-1 and TRBJ1-2; 7 positions agree with TRBD1. Trimming removed 4 bases from V and 7 bases from J; junction bases left unmatched: 10. CDR1 and CDR2 from the germline V gene are SGHRS and YFSETQ. The CDR3 consists of 14 residues.